The 13 T cell receptor beta chains below were found in one sample sequenced in a study of blood T cell repertoires in COVID-19. This table comes from immunoSEQ multiplex PCR, and its TCRdb copy is limited to in-frame clones, with some not included. The sample lists about 340,000 clones, around 91% occurring once. Material: peripheral blood. These receptors were taken from a woman between 18 and 30 years old who had recovered from COVID-19.

The chain is built from TRBV2 and TRBJ1-1; 8 positions match TRBD1. With V trimmed by 7 bases and J by 7 bases, 11 bases remained unmatched. The CDR3 loop spans 14 amino acids. Germline V gene sequence: CDR1 SNHLY, CDR2 FYNNEI. The CDR3 nucleotides read TGTGCCAGCAATAAATACAGGGGGGTCATTGAAGCTTTCTTT. This sequence encodes CASNKYRGVIEAFF. Using reference TRBV2 and TRBJ1-1 for the parts outside the CDR3, the full variable domain is EPEVTQTPSHQVTQMGQEVILRCVPISNHLYFYWYRQILGQKVEFLVSFYNNEISEKSEIFDDQFSVERPDGSNFTLKIRSTKLEDSAMYFCASNKYRGVIEAFFGQGTRLTVV.

The chain couples TRBV15 to TRBJ2-7, with 7 bases identical to TRBD2. The germline gives CDR1 LNHNV, CDR2 YYDKDF (reference sequence). Losses at the gene ends were 5 bases for V and 2 bases for J; bases not matched to a gene: 6. This CDR3 has 14 amino acids. The chain's CDR3 is CATSPSGSPYEQYV. CDR3 DNA sequence: TGTGCCACCAGCCCTAGCGGCAGCCCCTACGAGCAGTACGTC.

J is TRBJ2-1 and V is TRBV24-1, with TRBD2 matching over 9 bases. The V and J ends lost 6 bases and 1 base, in that order; junction bases with no gene match: 3. CDR1 is KGHDR, CDR2 SFDVKD, per germline. The length of the CDR3 is 15 residues. The CDR3 DNA reads as TGTGCCACCAGTTTAGCGGGAGTGTCCTACAATGAGCAGTTCTTC. Amino acid sequence: CATSLAGVSYNEQFF.

The chain links TRBV3-1 (or the pseudogene TRBV3-2) to TRBJ1-2; D perhaps matches TRBD1 (6 bases). V dropped 0 bases and J dropped 2 bases, with 10 bases sitting between them. Germline V CDR1 and CDR2: LGHDT, YNNKEL (reference sequence). This CDR3 has 15 residues. CDR3 in DNA: TGTGCCAGCAGCCAAGAAGGGGGACCCAACTATGGCTACACCTTC. Translation gives CASSQEGGPNYGYTF.

The CDR3 reads CASSLLAGPYEQYV. The CDR3 bases are TGTGCCAGCAGCCTGCTAGCGGGACCCTACGAGCAGTACGTC. V is TRBV7-2 and J is TRBJ2-7, with TRBD2 identical over 9 bases. Losses at the gene ends were 5 bases for V and 2 bases for J; bases not matched to a gene: 4. Germline V gene lookup returns CDR1 SGHTA and CDR2 FQGNSA. The CDR3 consists of 14 residues.

V usage is TRBV7-8 and J usage is TRBJ1-2; a weak D match, TRBD1 (5 bases). Germline V CDR1 and CDR2: SGHVS, FQNEAQ. The germline V and J ends were trimmed by 5 bases and 4 bases, with 20 bases remaining between them. This CDR3 comprises 16 residues. The chain's CDR3 is CASSPRRGRGSYGYTF. CDR3 DNA sequence: TGTGCCAGCAGCCCAAGAAGAGGGAGGGGCTCCTATGGCTACACCTTC.

J is TRBJ1-2 and V is TRBV10-3; tentatively, D is TRBD1 (5 bases). V was pared by 3 bases and J by 7 bases, with 15 bases between. CDR1 and CDR2 from the germline V gene are ENHRY and SYGVKD. The CDR3 has 14 residues. This CDR3 reads CAISDRAGSAGYTF. CDR3 sequence (DNA): TGTGCCATCAGTGACCGAGCAGGGTCGGCTGGCTACACCTTC.

Only one count was recorded for this clone. This chain connects TRBV15 to TRBJ2-1, with 7 bases that match TRBD1. The CDR3 consists of 15 residues. The ends lost 5 bases at V and 7 bases at J; junction bases unmatched: 11. Germline CDR1 reads LNHNV; CDR2 reads YYDKDF (reference sequence). The CDR3 loop is CATSPTGFDRNEQFF. CDR3 DNA sequence: TGTGCCACCAGCCCGACAGGGTTTGATAGGAATGAGCAGTTCTTC.

V gene TRBV2 combines with J gene TRBJ2-1; 8 nucleotides align to TRBD2. CDR1 is SNHLY and CDR2 is FYNNEI in the germline V gene. CDR3 length: 16 amino acids. With V trimmed by 1 base and J by 7 bases, 9 bases remained unmatched. CDR3 bases: TGTGCCAGCAGTGAAGGGGGTAGCGGGATAACAAATGAGCAGTTCTTC. It is translated as CASSEGGSGITNEQFF.

The chain recombines TRBV4-1 with TRBJ2-2; D remains ambiguous. CDR3 length: 14 residues. CDR1 is MGHRA, CDR2 YSYEKL, per germline. V was cut by 0 bases and J by 13 bases, with 15 bases left in between. CDR3 in amino acids: CASSQDPRSFRLFF. CDR3 in DNA: TGCGCCAGCAGCCAAGACCCCCGGAGCTTCCGGCTGTTTTTT.

This clone was seen a few times. V is TRBV30 and J is TRBJ1-2; 7 nucleotides match TRBD1. V trimming: 0 bases; J trimming: 7 bases; junction bases outside the gene matches: 5. The CDR3 totals 13 residues. Germline CDR1 GTSNPN, CDR2 SVGIG (reference sequence). Here the CDR3 reads CAWSVQGRPGYTF. The CDR3 DNA is TGTGCCTGGAGTGTACAGGGGCGCCCTGGCTACACCTTC.

V usage is TRBV3-1 (or the pseudogene TRBV3-2) and J usage is TRBJ2-1; maybe TRBD2 (5 bases). CDR1 is LGHDT and CDR2 is YNNKEL in the germline V gene (reference sequence). The CDR3 sequence is 15 residues long. With 4 bases removed from V and 0 bases from J, the gap between germline ends came to 10 bases. The DNA of the CDR3 is TGTGCCAGCAGCCTACGGAGCGGCTCCTACAATGAGCAGTTCTTC. Translated, it gives CASSLRSGSYNEQFF.

The chain has TRBV29-1 and TRBJ1-2, with TRBD1 as a possible D gene (6 bases). CDR1 SQVTM and CDR2 ANQGSEA come from the germline V gene. Trimming left V 7 bases short and J 8 bases short, with 20 bases between. CDR3 size: 13 residues. CDR3 region: CSARGNGGPGYTF. The DNA for the CDR3 is TGCAGCGCAAGGGGGAACGGGGGGCCAGGCTACACCTTC.